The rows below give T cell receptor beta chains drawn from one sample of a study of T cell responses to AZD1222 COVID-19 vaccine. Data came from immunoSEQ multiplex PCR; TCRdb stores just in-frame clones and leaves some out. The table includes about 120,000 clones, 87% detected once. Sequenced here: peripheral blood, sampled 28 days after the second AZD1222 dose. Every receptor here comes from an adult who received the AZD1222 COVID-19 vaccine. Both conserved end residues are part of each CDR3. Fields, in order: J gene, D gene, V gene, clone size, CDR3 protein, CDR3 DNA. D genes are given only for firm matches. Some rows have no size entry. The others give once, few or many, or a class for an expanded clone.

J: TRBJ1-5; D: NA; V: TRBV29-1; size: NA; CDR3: CSVGGSGDQPQHF; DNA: TGCAGCGTTGGAGGGTCGGGTGATCAGCCCCAGCATTTT
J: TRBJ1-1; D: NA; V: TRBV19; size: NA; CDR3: CASSRHGPTEAFF; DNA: TGTGCCAGTAGCCGGCACGGGCCAACTGAAGCTTTCTTT
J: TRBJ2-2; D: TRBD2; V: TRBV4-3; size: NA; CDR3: CASSQEGGTLHSNTGELFF; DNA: TGCGCCAGCAGCCAAGAGGGAGGGACGCTTCACTCGAACACCGGGGAGCTGTTTTTT
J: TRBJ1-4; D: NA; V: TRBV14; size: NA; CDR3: CASSPVLGATNEKLFF; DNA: TGTGCCAGCAGCCCCGTCCTGGGGGCGACTAATGAAAAACTGTTTTTT
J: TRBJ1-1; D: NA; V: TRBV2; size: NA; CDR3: CASSILDRTEAFF; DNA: TGTGCCAGCAGCATATTGGACCGGACTGAAGCTTTCTTT
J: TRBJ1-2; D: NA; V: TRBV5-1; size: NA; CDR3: CASSLEGRGYDYGYTF; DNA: TGCGCCAGCAGCTTGGAGGGCAGGGGTTACGACTATGGCTACACCTTC
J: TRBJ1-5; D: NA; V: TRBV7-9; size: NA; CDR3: CASSSTGTHSNQPQHF; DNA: TGTGCCAGCAGCTCAACCGGGACACATAGCAATCAGCCCCAGCATTTT
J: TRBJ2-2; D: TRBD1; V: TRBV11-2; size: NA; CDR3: CASSSLPGQGGTGELFF; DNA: TGTGCCAGCAGCTCGCTACCGGGACAGGGGGGAACCGGGGAGCTGTTTTTT
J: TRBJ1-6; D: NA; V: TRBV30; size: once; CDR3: CAWREQGQGSPLHF; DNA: TGTGCCTGGAGAGAGCAGGGTCAGGGCTCACCCCTCCACTTT
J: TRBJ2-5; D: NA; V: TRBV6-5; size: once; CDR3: CASSDGGTVQETQYF; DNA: TGTGCCAGCAGCGACGGCGGGACAGTTCAAGAGACCCAGTACTTC
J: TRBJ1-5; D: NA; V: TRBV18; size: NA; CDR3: CASSPNTGQGQPQHF; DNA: TGTGCCAGCTCACCCAACACAGGGCAGGGTCAGCCCCAGCATTTT
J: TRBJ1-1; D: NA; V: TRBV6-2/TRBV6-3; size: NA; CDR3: CASSRFAEAFF; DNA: TGTGCCAGCAGTCGCTTTGCGGAAGCTTTCTTT
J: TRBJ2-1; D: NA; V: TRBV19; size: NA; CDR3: CASSPSWGAGNEQFF; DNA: TGTGCCAGTAGTCCCTCTTGGGGCGCCGGGAATGAGCAGTTCTTC
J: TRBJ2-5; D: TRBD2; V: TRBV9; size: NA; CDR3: CASSVDLRGGETQYF; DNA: TGTGCCAGCAGCGTAGACCTGCGGGGGGGCGAGACCCAGTACTTC
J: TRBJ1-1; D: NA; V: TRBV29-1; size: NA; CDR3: CSVGRQVNTEAFF; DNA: TGCAGCGTTGGGAGGCAGGTGAACACTGAAGCTTTCTTT
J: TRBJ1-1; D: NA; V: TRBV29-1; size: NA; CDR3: CSVDDRQNTEAFF; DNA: TGCAGCGTTGACGACAGGCAGAACACTGAAGCTTTCTTT
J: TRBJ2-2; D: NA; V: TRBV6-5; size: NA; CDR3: CASRRTGELFF; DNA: TGTGCCAGCAGACGCACCGGGGAGCTGTTTTTT
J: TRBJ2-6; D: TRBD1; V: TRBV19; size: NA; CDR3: CASSIWGQGYSGANVLTF; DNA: TGTGCCAGTAGTATCTGGGGACAGGGTTATTCTGGGGCCAACGTCCTGACTTTC
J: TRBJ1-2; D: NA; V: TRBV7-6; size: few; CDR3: CASSLGPEGDRRTF; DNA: TGTGCCAGCAGCTTAGGCCCCGAGGGCGATCGGCGCACCTTC
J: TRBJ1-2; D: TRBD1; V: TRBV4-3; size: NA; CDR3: CASSQDGTAPIYGYTF; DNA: TGCGCCAGCAGCCAAGACGGGACAGCTCCGATCTATGGCTACACCTTC
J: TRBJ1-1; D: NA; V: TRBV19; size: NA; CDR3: CASSIRDFMNTEAFF; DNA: TGTGCCAGTAGTATTCGGGACTTTATGAACACTGAAGCTTTCTTT
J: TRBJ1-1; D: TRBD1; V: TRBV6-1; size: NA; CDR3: CASSDFAGQGKNTEAFF; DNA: TGTGCCAGCAGTGATTTCGCCGGACAGGGAAAAAACACTGAAGCTTTCTTT
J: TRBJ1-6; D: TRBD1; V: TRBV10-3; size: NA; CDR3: CAIGQGNSPLHF; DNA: TGTGCCATTGGACAGGGTAATTCACCCCTCCACTTT
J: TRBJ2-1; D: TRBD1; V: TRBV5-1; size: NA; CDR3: CASSLLGQPTFSEQFF; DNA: TGCGCCAGCAGCCTACTGGGACAGCCAACCTTTAGTGAGCAGTTCTTC
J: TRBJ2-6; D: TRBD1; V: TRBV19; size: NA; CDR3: CASGDRAGANVLTF; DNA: TGTGCCAGTGGGGACAGGGCAGGGGCCAACGTCCTGACTTTC
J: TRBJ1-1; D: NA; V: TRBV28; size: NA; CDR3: CASSLSDPGNTEAFF; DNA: TGTGCCAGCAGTTTATCCGACCCGGGGAACACTGAAGCTTTCTTT
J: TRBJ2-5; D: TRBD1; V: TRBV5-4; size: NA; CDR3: CASSSAGTGETQYF; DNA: TGTGCCAGCAGCTCCGCCGGGACAGGAGAGACCCAGTACTTC
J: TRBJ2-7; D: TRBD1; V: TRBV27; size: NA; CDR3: CASSLGTGTGLRF; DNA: TGTGCCAGCAGCCTAGGGACAGGGACGGGGTTGCGCTTC